A selection of T cell receptor beta chains follows, all from one sample in a study of shared clonotypes between healthy human individuals. Assay used: immunoSEQ multiplex PCR; TCRdb lists only in-frame clones, some missing. This table holds 530,000 or so clones, almost 80% found once. The sequenced sample was PBMCs. These receptors all come from a woman in her thirties or forties in good health. Some clones in this sample may be carry-over from other donors' samples. The CDR3 runs from the conserved cysteine through the conserved F or W. D genes are given only for firm matches. A clone size is listed for some rows: how often the clone was seen (once, few, many), or a class if it is expanded.

j_call clone_size d_call v_call cdr3_nt cdr3_aa
TRBJ1-1 - - TRBV5-4 TGTGCCAGCAGCTTTTTCGGGGGGGTGGCTTTCTTT CASSFFGGVAFF
TRBJ1-5 few - TRBV7-6 TGTGCCAGCAGCTTAGCTGTAGGGGGTCAGCCCCAGCATTTT CASSLAVGGQPQHF
TRBJ1-2 - - TRBV27 TGTGCCAGCAGTTTATTCAGGGAGGGTGGCTACACCTTC CASSLFREGGYTF
TRBJ2-7 - TRBD1 TRBV7-3 TGTGCCAGCAGCCCCACAGGGGGCGGGTGGGACGAGCAGTACTTC CASSPTGGGWDEQYF
TRBJ1-1 - - TRBV7-3 TGTGCCAGCAGCTTATTTTCACTTAGGGACACTGAAGCTTTCTTT CASSLFSLRDTEAFF
TRBJ2-7 few - TRBV5-6 TGTGCCAGCAGCTTTGGGCTCGGGTCCTACGAGCAGTACTTC CASSFGLGSYEQYF
TRBJ2-7 - - TRBV7-9 TGTGCCAGCAGCCGTGACGTGAGCTCCTACGAGCAGTACTTC CASSRDVSSYEQYF
TRBJ2-1 - - TRBV7-3 TGTGCCAGCAGCTTAAGACCAGACTACAATGAGCAGTTCTTC CASSLRPDYNEQFF
TRBJ2-7 - TRBD2 TRBV5-8 TGTGCCAGCAGCTCCGGGACTAGCGGTTACTACGAGCAGTACTTC CASSSGTSGYYEQYF
TRBJ2-3 - TRBD1 TRBV10-3 TGTGCCATCAGAGAACAGGGGGGAGCCACAGATACGCAGTATTTT CAIREQGGATDTQYF
TRBJ2-7 - TRBD1 TRBV5-6 TGTGCCAGCAGCTGGGGGACAGGGAGCTCCTACGAGCAGTACTTC CASSWGTGSSYEQYF
TRBJ2-7 few - TRBV19 TGTGCCACTTCGGACAGCATCTACGAGCAGTACTTC CATSDSIYEQYF
TRBJ2-6 - TRBD1 TRBV19 TGTGCCAGTACCCAACAAAGCGGCAGGGGGACCTCTGGGGCCAACGTCCTGACTTTC CASTQQSGRGTSGANVLTF
TRBJ2-5 - - TRBV2 TGTGCCAGCGAAGGGTTCGGGGAGACCCAGTACTTC CASEGFGETQYF
TRBJ1-1 - TRBD1 TRBV13 TGTGCCAGCAGCCGAAACAGGGGTGGTACTGAAGCTTTCTTT CASSRNRGGTEAFF
TRBJ2-7 - TRBD1 TRBV5-4 TGTGCCAGCAGCCCCGGGACAGGTTTCCACGAGCAGTACTTC CASSPGTGFHEQYF
TRBJ1-2 - - TRBV5-6 TGTGCCAGCAGAGGGTTTGGGATACTATGGGGCTACACCTTC CASRGFGILWGYTF
TRBJ2-1 - - TRBV13 TGTGCCAGCAGCTTAGGCCAGGGTTGGTCCTACAATGAGCAGTTCTTC CASSLGQGWSYNEQFF
TRBJ2-7 - TRBD1 TRBV7-3 TGTGCCAGCAGCTTCGACAGGGTCTCCTACGAGCAGTACTTC CASSFDRVSYEQYF
TRBJ1-1 - - TRBV7-8 TGTGCCAGCAGCTTAGTGGGTCGGTGGGATACAGAGATGAACACTGAAGCTTTCTTT CASSLVGRWDTEMNTEAFF
TRBJ2-5 once - TRBV5-1 TGCGCCAGCAGCTTCGGGACTCAAGAGACCCAGTACTTC CASSFGTQETQYF
TRBJ2-2 - - TRBV18 TGTGCCAGCTCACCAATAAAACTCGGGGGTAACACCGGGGAGCTGTTTTTT CASSPIKLGGNTGELFF
TRBJ1-6 - - TRBV5-6 TGTGCCAGCAGCTTGGGCAGACCCTCACCCCTCCACTTT CASSLGRPSPLHF
TRBJ2-4 - TRBD1 TRBV11-2 TGTGCCAGCAGCCCCCGGACAGGCTTGGCCAAAAACATTCAGTACTTC CASSPRTGLAKNIQYF
TRBJ1-1 many - TRBV6-5 TGTGCCAGCAGGTCAGACAAGGTGAACACTGAAGCTTTCTTT CASRSDKVNTEAFF
TRBJ1-2 - TRBD1 TRBV6-1 TGTGCCAGCAGTTCCACACAGGGGTCGGTTGGCTACACCTTC CASSSTQGSVGYTF
TRBJ2-7 - TRBD1 TRBV2 TGTGCCAGCATCGAAGGGGGACAGAACTACGAGCAGTACTTC CASIEGGQNYEQYF
TRBJ1-1 - - TRBV4-3 TGCGCCAGCAGCCCTCTGGTCGGCACATCGAACACTGAAGCTTTCTTT CASSPLVGTSNTEAFF
TRBJ2-7 - TRBD2 TRBV28 TGTGCCAGCACAGTAGCGGGGTTAGCCTACGAGCAGTACTTC CASTVAGLAYEQYF
TRBJ2-1 once - TRBV10-3 TGTGCCATCACTGGGGAACCCAACAATGAGCAGTTCTTC CAITGEPNNEQFF
TRBJ2-5 - TRBD2 TRBV5-1 TGCGCCAGCAAATATACTAGCGGGACTCAAGAGACCCAGTACTTC CASKYTSGTQETQYF
TRBJ2-3 - TRBD2 TRBV5-4 TGTGCCAGCAGCTTGGGTCTAGCGGCCACAGATACGCAGTATTTT CASSLGLAATDTQYF
TRBJ2-7 many TRBD2 TRBV9 TGTGCCAGCAGCCCTACTAGCGGGGTGAACTACGAGCAGTACTTC CASSPTSGVNYEQYF
TRBJ2-1 once TRBD2 TRBV4-3 TGCGCCAGCAGCCAGGGACTAGCGGGAGCCAATGAGCAGTTCTTC CASSQGLAGANEQFF
TRBJ2-3 - TRBD2 TRBV6-5 TGTGCCAGCAGTTCCGTTTTTGCGGGAGAGTCAGATACGCAGTATTTT CASSSVFAGESDTQYF
TRBJ2-2 - TRBD1 TRBV7-8 TGTGCCAGCAGCAGGACAGGGGGTACATACACCACCGGGGAGCTGTTTTTT CASSRTGGTYTTGELFF
TRBJ2-1 - - TRBV20-1 TGCAGTGCTGCGTACAATGAGCAGTTCTTC CSAAYNEQFF
TRBJ2-1 - TRBD2 TRBV2 TGTGCCAGCAGTGTATTGTCTAGCGGGAGACAGCAGTTCTTC CASSVLSSGRQQFF
TRBJ2-7 - - TRBV2 TGTGCCAGCAGTGAAATGGGTTGGACCGCCTACGAGCAGTACTTC CASSEMGWTAYEQYF
TRBJ1-3 - - TRBV29-1 TGCAGCGTTGTCCCGGGTCTCGACCGAAACACCATATATTTT CSVVPGLDRNTIYF
TRBJ2-3 - TRBD1 TRBV19 TGTGCCAGTAGTATCAGACAGGGGCGGAGTGGCACAGATACGCAGTATTTT CASSIRQGRSGTDTQYF
TRBJ2-1 - - TRBV10-3 TGTGCCATCAGTGACCGGGACCCCGGGTACAATGAGCAGTTCTTC CAISDRDPGYNEQFF